Each of the 13 T cell receptor beta chains below was sequenced from the same sample in a study of blood T cell repertoires in COVID-19. Sequencing used immunoSEQ multiplex PCR; TCRdb keeps in-frame clones, though not all of them. Of about 160,000 clones listed, roughly 80% are singletons. Input material: PBMCs or T cells enriched from blood (not recorded which). The receptors were sampled from a woman aged 45-59 years who had recovered from COVID-19.

This clone was detected only once. This chain links TRBV5-6 with TRBJ2-3; possible D gene TRBD1, 6 bases. V was pared by 2 bases and J by 2 bases, with 15 bases between. The V gene's germline CDR1 is SGHDT and CDR2 YYEEEE. The CDR3 has 16 amino acids. Here the CDR3 DNA reads TGTGCCAGCAGCTTTGGGGACACCATACTCACAGATACGCAGTATTTT. Its translation is CASSFGDTILTDTQYF.

The J gene is TRBJ1-2, the V gene TRBV9; D ambiguous. The ends were cut back, 6 bases at V and 6 bases at J, with 12 bases in the middle. Germline V CDR1 and CDR2: SGDLS, YYNGEE. This CDR3 spans 12 amino acids. The CDR3 DNA is TGTGCCAGCAACAATCCGGGGAATGGCTACACCTTC. Protein: CASNNPGNGYTF.

There are a few counts of this clone. The chain links TRBV6-5 to TRBJ1-6, with TRBD1 identical over 8 bases. Germline V gene data show CDR1 as MNHEY and CDR2 as SVGAGI. J was trimmed by 6 bases and V by 10 bases; bases with no gene match: 5. The CDR3 extends over 13 amino acids. CDR3: CATGGQGNSPLHF. DNA of the CDR3: TGTGCCACCGGAGGACAGGGTAATTCACCCCTCCACTTT.

The chain joins TRBV12-3 or TRBV12-4 to TRBJ2-5; TRBD2 matches at 7 bases. There are 13 residues in the CDR3. The ends lost 7 bases at V and 5 bases at J; junction bases unmatched: 7. The chain's CDR3 is CASKIAGGETQYF. CDR3 DNA sequence: TGTGCCAGCAAAATCGCCGGGGGGGAGACCCAGTACTTC.

This rearrangement joins TRBV5-1 to TRBJ2-1; a weak D match, TRBD2 (6 bases). V dropped 2 bases and J dropped 0 bases, with 9 bases sitting between them. The CDR3 runs 15 residues. CDR1 and CDR2 (germline): SGHRS, YFSETQ. For the CDR3, the DNA is TGCGCCAGCAGCTTTGGGGGGTCCTCCTACAATGAGCAGTTCTTC. Amino acid sequence: CASSFGGSSYNEQFF. Full variable domain (outside the CDR3, taken from reference TRBV5-1 and TRBJ2-1): KAGVTQTPRYLIKTRGQQVTLSCSPISGHRSVSWYQQTPGQGLQFLFEYFSETQRNKGNFPGRFSGRQFSNSRSEMNVSTLELGDSALYLCASSFGGSSYNEQFFGPGTRLTVL.

The rearrangement joins TRBV28 to TRBJ1-5; TRBD1 is a possible D gene (5 bases). Trimming removed 7 bases from V and 4 bases from J, with 14 bases in between. CDR3 size: 14 residues. Germline assignment: CDR1 MDHEN and CDR2 SYDVKM. The CDR3 loop reads CASMGGRGNQPQHF. CDR3 nucleotide sequence: TGTGCCAGCATGGGGGGTAGAGGGAATCAGCCCCAGCATTTT.

The chain recombines TRBV2 with TRBJ1-5, with TRBD1 matching 11 bases. V was pared by 3 bases and J by 1 base, with 8 bases of the junction left unmatched. This CDR3 comprises 18 residues. CDR1 SNHLY and CDR2 FYNNEI come from the germline V gene. The CDR3 protein is CASSDPGQGARSNQPQHF. The CDR3 DNA follows: TGTGCCAGCAGTGACCCCGGACAGGGGGCCAGGAGCAATCAGCCCCAGCATTTT.

This clone was detected a few times. This chain links TRBV19 with TRBJ1-5; 7 bases are a match to TRBD1. J lost 2 bases, V lost 5 bases, and 6 bases had no gene match. CDR1 and CDR2 from the germline V gene are LNHDA and SQIVND (reference sequence). The CDR3 length is 15 residues. CDR3 region: CASSLITGGNQPQHF. CDR3 sequence (DNA): TGTGCCAGTAGTTTAATCACAGGGGGCAATCAGCCCCAGCATTTT. Using reference TRBV19 and TRBJ1-5 for the parts outside the CDR3, the full variable domain is DGGITQSPKYLFRKEGQNVTLSCEQNLNHDAMYWYRQDPGQGLRLIYYSQIVNDFQKGDIAEGYSVSREKKESFPLTVTSAQKNPTAFYLCASSLITGGNQPQHFGDGTRLSIL.

The genes are TRBV3-1 (or the pseudogene TRBV3-2) and TRBJ1-1, with D unclear. V was cut by 6 bases and J by 8 bases, with 16 bases left in between. The CDR3 extends over 13 amino acids. Per the germline V gene, CDR1 is LGHDT and CDR2 is YNNKEL (reference sequence). The chain's CDR3 is CASRLQSRGEAFF. The CDR3 DNA reads TGTGCCAGCAGGCTGCAGAGCAGAGGAGAAGCTTTCTTT.

This chain links TRBV6-5 with TRBJ1-5, with D perhaps matching TRBD1 (6 bases). CDR1 and CDR2 from the germline V gene are MNHEY and SVGAGI. The CDR3 has 14 amino acids. Trimming took off 2 bases at V and 7 bases at J, with 12 bases between the two ends. In nucleotides, the CDR3 is TGTGCCAGCAGTTACACACAGGGCCGGCAGCCCCAGCATTTT. Translation gives CASSYTQGRQPQHF.

This clone was seen only once. The CDR3 is CASSPPRGTDTQYF. The CDR3 nucleotides read TGTGCCAGCAGCCCCCCGAGAGGAACAGATACGCAGTATTTT. J is TRBJ2-3 and V is TRBV6-1; D uncertain. V lost 6 bases, J lost 3 bases, and 13 bases lay in between. From germline, CDR1 is MNHNS and CDR2 SASEGT. The length of the CDR3 is 14 residues.

This clone has a handful of counts. This chain connects TRBV10-3 to TRBJ1-2, with 8 bases matching TRBD1. The CDR3 consists of 15 residues. Germline loops: CDR1 ENHRY, CDR2 SYGVKD. V was pared by 9 bases and J by 8 bases, with 17 bases of the junction left unmatched. The CDR3 DNA follows: TGTGCCATAAAGGACCCGGGACAGGCGGCAGGAGGCTACACCTTC. Translation gives CAIKDPGQAAGGYTF.

The chain uses TRBV11-3 and TRBJ1-1; the D is unclear. Per the germline V gene, CDR1 is SGHNT and CDR2 is YENEEA. This CDR3 region has 14 residues. The V end lost 6 bases, the J end lost 6 bases, and 17 bases lay between the germline ends. The CDR3 is CASRNDGRAAEAFF. CDR3 nucleotides: TGTGCCAGCAGGAACGACGGGCGGGCCGCTGAAGCTTTCTTT.